This TCR beta chain came from a study of blood T cell repertoires in COVID-19. Study context: The United States, Italy and Spain provided the acute and convalescent COVID-19 samples. The analysed material was cDNA or gDNA that came from T cells, B-cell-depleted T cells, or PBMCs.

This clone was recorded once. The junction had 5 bases not matched to a gene; V was cut back by 3 bases and J by 2 bases. Germline assignment: CDR1 SNHLY and CDR2 FYNNEI. This CDR3 comprises 15 residues. Per the original data handling: Reference gene primer amplification gave estimated nucleated cell counts. Libraries were prepared by immunoSEQ multiplex PCR; TCRdb keeps only in-frame clonotypes and omits some of them. For V, J and clone size, that table is used; D and trimming come from the DNA. This sample has approximately 250,000 clones, with approximately 90% found just once. Study members were between about 18 and 100 years old and lived in approximately 25 US regions.

The sample consisted of PBMCs or T cells enriched from blood (not recorded which). The chain has TRBV2 and TRBJ2-3, with TRBD1 matching 7 bases. The receptor comes from a woman aged 25 to 39 with acute COVID-19. CDR3 bases: TGTGCCAGCAGTGAGGGACAGTCGGTCACAGATACGCAGTATTTT. It translates to CASSEGQSVTDTQYF.